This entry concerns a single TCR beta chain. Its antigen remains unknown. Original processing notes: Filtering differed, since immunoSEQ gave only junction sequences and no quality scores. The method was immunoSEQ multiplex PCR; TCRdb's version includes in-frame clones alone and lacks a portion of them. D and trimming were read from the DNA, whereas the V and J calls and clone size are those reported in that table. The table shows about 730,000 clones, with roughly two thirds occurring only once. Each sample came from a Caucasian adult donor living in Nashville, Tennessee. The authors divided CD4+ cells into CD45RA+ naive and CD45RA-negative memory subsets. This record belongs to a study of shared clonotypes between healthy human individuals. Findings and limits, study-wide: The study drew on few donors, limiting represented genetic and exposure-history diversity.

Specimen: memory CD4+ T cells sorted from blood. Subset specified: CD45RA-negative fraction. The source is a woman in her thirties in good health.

CDR3 amino acids: CASSQERASGTGEETQYF. CDR3 nucleotides: TGCGCCAGCAGCCAAGAGCGGGCATCAGGGACAGGGGAAGAGACCCAGTACTTC. The chain couples TRBV4-3 to TRBJ2-5; the match to TRBD1 covers 10 bases. This CDR3 region has 18 residues. Trimming took 0 bases from V and 3 from J; bases not matched to a gene: 10. Germline-derived CDR1 and CDR2 are LGHNA and YSLEER.